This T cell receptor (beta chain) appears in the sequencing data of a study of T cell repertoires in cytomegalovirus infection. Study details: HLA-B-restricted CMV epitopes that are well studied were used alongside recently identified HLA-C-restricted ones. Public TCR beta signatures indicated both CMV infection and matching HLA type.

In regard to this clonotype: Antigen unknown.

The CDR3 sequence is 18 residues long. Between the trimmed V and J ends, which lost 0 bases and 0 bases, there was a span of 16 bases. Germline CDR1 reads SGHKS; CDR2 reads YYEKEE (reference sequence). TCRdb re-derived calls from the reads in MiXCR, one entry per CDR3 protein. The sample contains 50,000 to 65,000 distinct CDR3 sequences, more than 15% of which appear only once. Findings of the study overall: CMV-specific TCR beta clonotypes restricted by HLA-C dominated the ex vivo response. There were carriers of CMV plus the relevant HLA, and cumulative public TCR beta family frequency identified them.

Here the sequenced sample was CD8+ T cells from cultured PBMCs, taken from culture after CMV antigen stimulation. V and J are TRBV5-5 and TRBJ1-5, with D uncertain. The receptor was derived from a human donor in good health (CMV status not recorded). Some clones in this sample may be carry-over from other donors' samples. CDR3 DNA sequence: TGTGCCAGCAGCTTGGCCTCAGCCCTTCATAATAGCAATCAGCCCCAGCATTTT. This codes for CASSLASALHNSNQPQHF.